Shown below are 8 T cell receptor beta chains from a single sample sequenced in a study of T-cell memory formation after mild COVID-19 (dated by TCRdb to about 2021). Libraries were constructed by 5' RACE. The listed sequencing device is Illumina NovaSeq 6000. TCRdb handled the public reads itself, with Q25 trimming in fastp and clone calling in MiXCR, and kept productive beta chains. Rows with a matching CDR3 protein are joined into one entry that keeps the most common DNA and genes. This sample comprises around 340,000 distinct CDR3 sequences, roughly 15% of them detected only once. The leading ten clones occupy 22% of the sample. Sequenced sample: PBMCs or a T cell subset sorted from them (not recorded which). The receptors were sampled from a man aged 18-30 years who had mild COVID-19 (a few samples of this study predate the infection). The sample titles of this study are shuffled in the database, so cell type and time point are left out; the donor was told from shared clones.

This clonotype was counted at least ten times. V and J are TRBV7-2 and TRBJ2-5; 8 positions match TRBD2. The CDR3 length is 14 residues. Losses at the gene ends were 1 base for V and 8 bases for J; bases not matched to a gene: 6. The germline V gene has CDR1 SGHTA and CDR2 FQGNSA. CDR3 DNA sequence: TGTGCCAGCAGCTTAGAGACGGGGGGGGAAACCCAGTACTTC. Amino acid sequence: CASSLETGGETQYF.

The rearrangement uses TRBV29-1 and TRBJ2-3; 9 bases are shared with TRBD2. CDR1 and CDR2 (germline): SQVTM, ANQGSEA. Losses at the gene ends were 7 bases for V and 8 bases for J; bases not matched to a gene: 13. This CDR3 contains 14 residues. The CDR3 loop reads CSARGGGGGGTQYF. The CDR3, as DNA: TGCAGCGCCCGGGGTGGCGGGGGGGGAGGTACGCAGTATTTT.

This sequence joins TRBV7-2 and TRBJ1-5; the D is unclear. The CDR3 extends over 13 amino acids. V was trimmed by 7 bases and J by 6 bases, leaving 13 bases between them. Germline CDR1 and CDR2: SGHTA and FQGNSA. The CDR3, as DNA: TGTGCCAGCACCCCCAACGAGGGTCAGCCCCAGCATTTT. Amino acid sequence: CASTPNEGQPQHF.

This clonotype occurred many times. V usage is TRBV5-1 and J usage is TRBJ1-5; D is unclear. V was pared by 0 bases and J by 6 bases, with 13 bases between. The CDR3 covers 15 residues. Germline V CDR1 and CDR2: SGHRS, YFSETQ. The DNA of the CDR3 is TGCGCCAGCAGCTTGGACGGGCTAGTCATTCAGCCCCAGCATTTT. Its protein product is CASSLDGLVIQPQHF.

The CDR3 reads CSASLDTQYF. The CDR3 DNA follows: TGCAGTGCTAGTTTAGATACCCAGTACTTC. The rearrangement uses TRBV20-1 and TRBJ2-5; no clear D gene. Germline CDR1 reads DFQATT; CDR2 reads SNEGSKA (reference sequence). Trimming shortened V by 3 bases and J by 8 bases, and 7 bases separated the two germline ends. This CDR3 has 10 residues.

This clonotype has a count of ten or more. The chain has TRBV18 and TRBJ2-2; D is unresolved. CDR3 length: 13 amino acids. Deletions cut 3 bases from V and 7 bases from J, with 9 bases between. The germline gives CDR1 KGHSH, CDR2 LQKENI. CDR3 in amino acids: CASSPDLIGELFF. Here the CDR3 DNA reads TGTGCCAGCTCACCGGACCTCATCGGGGAGCTGTTTTTT.

The chain's CDR3 is CARFWGQNSNQPQHF. CDR3 DNA sequence: TGTGCCAGATTCTGGGGACAGAATAGCAATCAGCCCCAGCATTTT. This chain uses TRBV6-5 with TRBJ1-5; 7 bases fit TRBD1. V lost 9 bases and J lost 0; bases outside the gene matches: 8. This CDR3 spans 15 amino acids. CDR1 is MNHEY, CDR2 SVGAGI, per germline.

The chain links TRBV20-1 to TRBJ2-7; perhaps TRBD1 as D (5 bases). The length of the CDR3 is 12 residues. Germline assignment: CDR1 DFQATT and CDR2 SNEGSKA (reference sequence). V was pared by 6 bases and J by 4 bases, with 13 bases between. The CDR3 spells CSAATGKYEQYV. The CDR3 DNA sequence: TGCAGTGCCGCAACAGGAAAATACGAGCAGTACGTC.